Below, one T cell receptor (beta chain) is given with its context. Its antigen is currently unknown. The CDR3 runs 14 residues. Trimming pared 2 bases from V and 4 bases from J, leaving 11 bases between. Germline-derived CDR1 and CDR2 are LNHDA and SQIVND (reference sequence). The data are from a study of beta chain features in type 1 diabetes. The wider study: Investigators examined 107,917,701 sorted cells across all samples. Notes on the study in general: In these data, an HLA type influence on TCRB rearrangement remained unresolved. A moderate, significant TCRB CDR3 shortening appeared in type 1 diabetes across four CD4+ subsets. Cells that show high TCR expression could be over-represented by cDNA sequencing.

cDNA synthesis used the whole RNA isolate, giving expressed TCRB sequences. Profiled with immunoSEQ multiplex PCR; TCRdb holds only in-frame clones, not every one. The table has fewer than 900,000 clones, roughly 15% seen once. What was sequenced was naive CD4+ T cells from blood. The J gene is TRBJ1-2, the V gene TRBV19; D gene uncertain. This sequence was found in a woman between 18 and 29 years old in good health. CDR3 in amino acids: CASSIFITGYGYTF. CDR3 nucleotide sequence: TGTGCCAGTAGTATATTCATAACGGGCTATGGCTACACCTTC.